This entry lists 27 T cell receptor beta chains sequenced from one sample in a study of radiotherapy plus CTLA-4 blockade in lung cancer. Clones were sequenced by immunoSEQ multiplex PCR, and TCRdb holds only the in-frame ones, with some missing. The repertoire holds approximately 80,000 clones, with approximately 73% as singletons. Sequenced material: peripheral blood, taken from a patient treated with radiotherapy plus ipilimumab. Receptors originate from a human donor with non-small cell lung cancer whose response to radiotherapy plus ipilimumab could not be evaluated.

A few counts support this clone. In nucleotides, the CDR3 is TGCGCCAGCAGCCAAGAGCGGGGGTGGGACACCATATATTTT. Protein sequence: CASSQERGWDTIYF. This chain joins TRBV4-1 and TRBJ1-3; D perhaps matches TRBD1 (5 bases). The ends were cut back, 0 bases at V and 8 bases at J, with 11 bases in the middle. Germline-derived CDR1 and CDR2 are MGHRA and YSYEKL. The CDR3 extends over 14 amino acids.

J is TRBJ1-4 and V is TRBV4-3; TRBD1 matches 7 bases. With V trimmed by 1 base and J by 8 bases, 7 bases remained unmatched. Germline lookup yields CDR1 LGHNA and CDR2 YSLEER. The CDR3 totals 15 residues. CDR3 DNA: TGCGCCAGCAGCCAAGGGGGACAGTTTACCGAAAAACTGTTTTTT. Its translation: CASSQGGQFTEKLFF.

The DNA for the CDR3 is TGTGCCAGCAGAATCCCTGGGGCAGTAGCAGGCTACACCTTC. Amino acid sequence: CASRIPGAVAGYTF. The chain uses TRBV27 and TRBJ1-2; a possible D gene is TRBD1 (5 bases). CDR3 length equals 14 residues. V lost 6 bases, J lost 8 bases, and 19 bases lay in between. The germline V gene encodes CDR1 MNHEY and CDR2 SMNVEV (reference sequence).

The rearrangement joins TRBV18 to TRBJ2-3; D is possibly TRBD1 (5 bases). The CDR3 is 15 residues long. Trimming took off 2 bases at V and 0 bases at J, with 9 bases between the two ends. Germline V CDR1 and CDR2: KGHSH, LQKENI. For the CDR3, the DNA is TGTGCCAGCTCACCAAGACAGCTGAGCACAGATACGCAGTATTTT. It encodes CASSPRQLSTDTQYF.

The chain has TRBV19 and TRBJ2-1, with no clear D. Trimming took off 4 bases at V and 0 bases at J, with 10 bases between the two ends. Germline V gives CDR1 LNHDA, CDR2 SQIVND (reference sequence). This CDR3 contains 15 residues. In DNA form, the CDR3 reads TGTGCCAGTAGTACCCAACCTAGCTCCTACAATGAGCAGTTCTTC. Encoded protein: CASSTQPSSYNEQFF.

J is TRBJ2-2 and V is TRBV9, with TRBD1 matching over 7 bases. V lost 5 bases, J lost 2 bases, and 6 bases stayed unmatched. The CDR3 extends over 15 amino acids. Germline CDR1 is SGDLS and CDR2 is YYNGEE. The CDR3 DNA reads TGTGCCAGCAGATCGGGACAGTACAACACCGGGGAGCTGTTTTTT. This gives the protein CASRSGQYNTGELFF.

V usage is TRBV7-9 and J usage is TRBJ2-7; 8 bases align to TRBD1. Losses at the gene ends were 5 bases for V and 3 bases for J; bases not matched to a gene: 6. From germline, CDR1 is SEHNR and CDR2 FQNEAQ (reference sequence). CDR3 size: 14 residues. The DNA of the CDR3 is TGTGCCAGCAGCCCCCGTGGACAGGGCTACGAGCAGTACTTC. This encodes CASSPRGQGYEQYF.

V and J are TRBV6-1 and TRBJ1-1; tentative D call: TRBD1 (5 bases). Trimming pared 3 bases from V and 5 bases from J, leaving 16 bases between. This CDR3 comprises 15 residues. CDR1 and CDR2 from the germline V gene are MNHNS and SASEGT. CDR3 region: CASSDRDRRMTEAFF. The CDR3 DNA is TGTGCCAGCAGTGACCGCGACAGAAGAATGACTGAAGCTTTCTTT.

V is TRBV30 and J is TRBJ2-2; D not resolved. V was trimmed by 1 base and J by 6 bases, leaving 12 bases between them. The CDR3 has 14 residues. Germline-derived CDR1 and CDR2 are GTSNPN and SVGIG (reference sequence). The CDR3 DNA reads as TGTGCCTGGAGTGAGTACTCCCCGCCCGGGGAGCTGTTTTTT. This sequence encodes CAWSEYSPPGELFF.

The chain employs TRBV5-1 and TRBJ2-1, with a possible D match to TRBD2 (6 bases). From germline, CDR1 is SGHRS and CDR2 YFSETQ. CDR3 length: 16 amino acids. Trimming took 4 bases from V and 4 from J, leaving 18 bases between them. The CDR3 spells CASSPRTIEIYNEQFF. The DNA of the CDR3 is TGCGCCAGCAGCCCGAGGACTATCGAAATTTACAATGAGCAGTTCTTC.

The chain joins TRBV11-3 to TRBJ2-5; possibly TRBD1 for D (5 bases). There are 14 residues in the CDR3. V was clipped by 3 bases and J by 4 bases, with 12 bases between them. The V gene's germline CDR1 is SGHNT and CDR2 YENEEA. The CDR3 bases are TGTGCCAGCAGCTTGCTTTCAGGGTTAGAGACCCAGTACTTC. This sequence encodes CASSLLSGLETQYF.

The genes are TRBV30 and TRBJ1-4; tentatively, D is TRBD1 (5 bases). Germline V CDR1 and CDR2: GTSNPN, SVGIG (reference sequence). The CDR3 is made up of 14 amino acids. The V end was cut by 0 bases, the J end by 7 bases, with 12 bases between. CDR3 in DNA: TGTGCCTGGAGTGTCTCAGGGTTGGCTGAAAAACTGTTTTTT. Protein product: CAWSVSGLAEKLFF.

The chain links TRBV19 to TRBJ1-6; D is ambiguous. The CDR3 loop spans 16 amino acids. The germline V gene encodes CDR1 LNHDA and CDR2 SQIVND (reference sequence). Trimming removed 4 bases at V and 6 bases at J, with 16 bases between. For the CDR3, the DNA is TGTGCCAGTAGTACCCCGTTCAGGCGGGTTAATTCACCCCTCCACTTT. This sequence encodes CASSTPFRRVNSPLHF.

The chain joins TRBV20-1 to TRBJ1-1, with D possibly being TRBD1 (6 bases). V was trimmed by 5 bases and J by 4 bases, leaving 8 bases between them. CDR3 size: 11 residues. CDR1 is DFQATT and CDR2 is SNEGSKA in the germline V gene (reference sequence). CDR3 residues: CSAARGTEAFF. CDR3 nucleotides: TGCAGTGCTGCCAGGGGCACTGAAGCTTTCTTT.

This clone qualifies as medium-sized. CDR3 sequence reads: CASSKGEGVGQPQHF. The CDR3 nucleotides read TGTGCCAGCAGCAAAGGGGAGGGGGTCGGCCAGCCCCAGCATTTT. The chain combines TRBV21-1 with TRBJ1-5. TRBV21-1 is deemed a pseudogene. This CDR3 is 15 amino acids long.

About this clone itself: The junction shows a germline mismatch at one end, possibly a read error. J is TRBJ2-5 and V is TRBV29-1; no reliable D call. The CDR3 has 12 amino acids. The germline V gene encodes CDR1 SQVTM and CDR2 ANQGSEA. The CDR3, as DNA: TGCAACGTTGAAGATCACACGGAGACCCAGTACTTC. Protein sequence: CNVEDHTETQYF.

This clone was recorded once. This chain uses TRBV9 with TRBJ2-5; D perhaps matches TRBD1 (6 bases). The CDR3 runs 15 residues. Germline CDR1 is SGDLS and CDR2 is YYNGEE. With 4 bases removed from V and 5 bases from J, the gap between germline ends came to 18 bases. CDR3 sequence reads: CASSLTGSPPETQYF. CDR3 nucleotide sequence: TGTGCCAGCAGCCTCACAGGGTCGCCCCCTGAGACCCAGTACTTC.

This clone has just a few counts. V is TRBV6-6 and J is TRBJ1-6; D remains ambiguous. The germline gives CDR1 MNHNY, CDR2 SVGAGI (reference sequence). V was clipped by 2 bases and J by 16 bases, with 6 bases between them. This CDR3 is 10 amino acids long. The CDR3 DNA reads TGTGCCAGCAGTTACGACGGGCTCCACTTT. Its translation: CASSYDGLHF.

The chain couples TRBV7-2 to TRBJ1-1, with 7 bases aligning to TRBD1. Per the germline V gene, CDR1 is SGHTA and CDR2 is FQGNSA. J was trimmed by 11 bases and V by 5 bases; bases with no gene match: 5. This CDR3 has 11 residues. The chain's CDR3 is CASSAGQSAFF. The CDR3 nucleotides are TGTGCCAGCAGCGCGGGACAGAGCGCTTTCTTT.

The chain is built from TRBV4-1 and TRBJ2-7; D gene ambiguous. V was trimmed by 4 bases and J by 2 bases, leaving 18 bases between them. This CDR3 is built from 16 residues. Germline CDR1 is MGHRA and CDR2 is YSYEKL. The CDR3 DNA sequence: TGCGCCAGCAGCCTACAAACTCGGAGTTCGACCTACGAGCAGTACTTC. Encoded protein: CASSLQTRSSTYEQYF.

The chain links TRBV6-1 to TRBJ2-7; possible D gene TRBD1, 6 bases. V was clipped by 5 bases and J by 7 bases, with 12 bases between them. This CDR3 region has 12 residues. Germline V gene sequence: CDR1 MNHNS, CDR2 SASEGT. The CDR3 reads CASSRQVKEQYF. DNA for the CDR3: TGTGCCAGCAGTCGACAGGTCAAGGAGCAGTACTTC.

This chain uses TRBV7-9 with TRBJ1-2, with a weak D call TRBD1 (5 bases). V was shortened by 4 bases and J by 2 bases, with 11 bases between the two germline ends. The germline V gene encodes CDR1 SEHNR and CDR2 FQNEAQ (reference sequence). The CDR3 consists of 14 residues. The CDR3 protein is CASSSTDRNYGYTF. The CDR3 coding sequence is TGTGCCAGCAGCTCGACAGATCGGAACTATGGCTACACCTTC. Combining the CDR3 with reference TRBV7-9 and TRBJ1-2 gives the whole variable domain DTGVSQNPRHKITKRGQNVTFRCDPISEHNRLYWYRQTLGQGPEFLTYFQNEAQLEKSRLLSDRFSAERPKGSFSTLEIQRTEQGDSAMYLCASSSTDRNYGYTFGSGTRLTVV.

CDR3 protein: CASSQDQGARGEKLFF. The CDR3 DNA reads TGCGCCAGCAGCCAAGACCAGGGGGCGAGGGGTGAAAAACTGTTTTTT. The chain has TRBV4-1 and TRBJ1-4; 8 nucleotides align to TRBD1. The CDR3 totals 16 residues. Per germline, CDR1 MGHRA and CDR2 YSYEKL. V dropped 0 bases and J dropped 7; count of bases not matched to a gene: 7.

The chain recombines TRBV7-8 with TRBJ1-2, with unresolved D. The CDR3 totals 11 residues. Germline V gene sequence: CDR1 SGHVS, CDR2 FQNEAQ. V gave up 4 bases and J gave up 5 bases, with 5 bases separating them. For the CDR3, the DNA is TGTGCCAGCAGCTCGGGGTATGGCTACACCTTC. It encodes CASSSGYGYTF.

The chain joins TRBV30 to TRBJ1-1; TRBD1 aligns across 7 bases. Germline loops: CDR1 GTSNPN, CDR2 SVGIG (reference sequence). The V and J ends lost 3 bases and 2 bases, in that order; junction bases with no gene match: 15. The CDR3 contains 17 residues. The CDR3 DNA sequence: TGTGCCTGGAGGTCCCCCAGACTTCGGGACAGTAACACTGAAGCTTTCTTT. Translating it yields CAWRSPRLRDSNTEAFF.

A few counts support this clone. J is TRBJ1-1 and V is TRBV12-2; TRBD1 is taken as the D call from the table, unchecked against the DNA. TRBV12-2 is listed as a pseudogene. The CDR3 loop spans 18 amino acids. The CDR3 DNA follows: TGTGCAAGTCGCTTAGCCTGGGACAGGGGGCGAAAAAACACTGAAGCTTTCTTT. It encodes CASRLAWDRGRKNTEAFF.

This clone showed up many times. J is TRBJ1-2 and V is TRBV2; D is perhaps TRBD1 (5 bases). Trimming shortened V by 6 bases and J by 7 bases, and 21 bases separated the two germline ends. In germline, CDR1 is SNHLY, CDR2 FYNNEI. This CDR3 has 15 amino acids. The CDR3 sequence: CASRALTDRPVGYTF. CDR3 nucleotide sequence: TGTGCCAGCAGGGCCCTTACTGACAGACCTGTTGGCTACACCTTC.